The 22 T cell receptor beta chains reported below all come from one sample, sequenced in a study of T cells after yellow fever vaccination. Using its own MiXCR run on the 5' RACE reads, TCRdb lists one record per CDR3 protein. The sample yields around 310,000 distinct CDR3 sequences, approximately 4% seen once. The source was PBMCs, collected 5 days after the yellow fever booster vaccination. These receptors were taken from a man between 18 and 35 years old who received the YFV17D yellow fever vaccine.

This clonotype was picked up a small number of times. This chain connects TRBV4-1 to TRBJ1-2; D may be TRBD1 (5 bases). This CDR3 has 13 residues. Germline V gene lookup returns CDR1 MGHRA and CDR2 YSYEKL. The V and J ends lost 6 bases and 7 bases respectively, with 15 bases between them. CDR3 region: CASRHDRSSGYTF. The CDR3 DNA follows: TGCGCCAGCAGGCACGACAGATCCAGTGGCTACACCTTC.

In this sample, this clonotype turned up a few times. The J gene is TRBJ2-1, the V gene TRBV6-5; no clear D gene. Trimming took 5 bases from V and 4 from J, leaving 9 bases between them. CDR1 is MNHEY, CDR2 SVGAGI, per germline. This CDR3 contains 13 residues. The CDR3 coding sequence is TGTGCCAGCAGTACGACTGGATACAATGAGCAGTTCTTC. Translating it yields CASSTTGYNEQFF.

With regard to this clonotype: Here the CDR3 omits its conserved ending phenylalanine or tryptophan, so a read error is the likely source. The chain combines TRBV18 with TRBJ2-1, with a tentative D call TRBD1 (6 bases). This CDR3 has 17 residues. Germline V lookup: CDR1 KGHSH, CDR2 LQKENI. Trimming removed 0 bases from V and 7 bases from J, with 19 bases in between. In DNA form, the CDR3 reads TGTGCCAGCTCACCACCGATTCGTTACAGGGAATGTAATGAGCAGTTCTTA. The encoded protein is CASSPPIRYRECNEQFL.

This clonotype appeared once. The chain carries TRBV5-5 and TRBJ1-2; D not resolved. This CDR3 region has 14 residues. V lost 0 bases, J lost 5 bases, and 11 bases lay in between. Germline values: CDR1 SGHKS, CDR2 YYEKEE (reference sequence). In DNA, the CDR3 is TGTGCCAGCAGCTTGGCCGGATTTCGGTATGGCTACACCTTC. This sequence encodes CASSLAGFRYGYTF.

The sample holds many counts of this clonotype. The V call is TRBV5-1, the J call TRBJ1-2; 9 bases fit TRBD1. The V and J ends lost 4 bases and 2 bases, in that order; junction bases with no gene match: 3. The germline CDR1 and CDR2 sequences are SGHRS and YFSETQ. CDR3 length: 14 amino acids. In nucleotides, the CDR3 is TGCGCCAGCAGCGCAACAGGGGGCAACTATGGCTACACCTTC. This gives the protein CASSATGGNYGYTF.

The J gene is TRBJ2-5, the V gene TRBV30, with 8 bases that match TRBD1. The CDR3 spans 13 residues. Germline CDR1 GTSNPN, CDR2 SVGIG (reference sequence). V lost 0 bases, J lost 4 bases, and 1 base stayed unmatched. CDR3 sequence reads: CAWSVGQGETQYF. CDR3 coding DNA: TGTGCCTGGAGTGTAGGACAGGGAGAGACCCAGTACTTC.

This clonotype was recorded a few times. The chain has TRBV29-1 and TRBJ2-7; the match to TRBD1 covers 8 bases. This CDR3 region has 14 residues. V was pared by 5 bases and J by 2 bases, with 8 bases of the junction left unmatched. The germline V gene encodes CDR1 SQVTM and CDR2 ANQGSEA. The CDR3 loop reads CSVWGRGPPYEQYF. The CDR3 bases are TGCAGCGTTTGGGGCAGGGGGCCTCCCTACGAGCAGTACTTC.

This clonotype has a count of ten or more. The chain recombines TRBV28 with TRBJ2-5; TRBD2 aligns across 12 bases. This CDR3 contains 13 residues. Germline trimming cut 8 bases from V and 3 bases from J; bases unmatched to any gene: 1. Germline V CDR1 and CDR2: MDHEN, SYDVKM. CDR3 amino acids: CASRLAGEETQYF. CDR3 sequence (DNA): TGTGCCAGCCGACTAGCGGGGGAAGAGACCCAGTACTTC. The full variable domain, in which reference TRBV28 and TRBJ2-5 provide the parts outside the CDR3, is DVKVTQSSRYLVKRTGEKVFLECVQDMDHENMFWYRQDPGLGLRLIYFSYDVKMKEKGDIPEGYSVSREKKERFSLILESASTNQTSMYLCASRLAGEETQYFGPGTRLLVL.

This clonotype has at least ten counts. The chain combines TRBV6-4 with TRBJ2-3; D is possibly TRBD1 (6 bases). CDR1 is MRHNA and CDR2 is SNTAGT in the germline V gene. Trimming removed 2 bases from V and 1 base from J, with 13 bases in between. This CDR3 is 16 amino acids long. Here the CDR3 reads CASSDKTGSGTDTQYF. The DNA of the CDR3 is TGTGCCAGCAGTGACAAAACAGGGAGCGGCACAGATACGCAGTATTTT.

This sequence joins TRBV6-5 and TRBJ2-5; D possibly corresponds to TRBD1 (6 bases). There are 13 residues in the CDR3. Germline-derived CDR1 and CDR2 are MNHEY and SVGAGI. The V and J ends lost 6 bases and 7 bases respectively, with 15 bases between them. CDR3 protein: CASRHIQGLTQYF. In DNA, the CDR3 is TGTGCCAGCAGGCACATACAGGGATTGACCCAGTACTTC.

This clonotype was picked up many times. CDR3 in amino acids: CSAPTGGINSPLHF. DNA for the CDR3: TGCAGTGCTCCGACAGGGGGCATAAATTCACCCCTCCACTTT. This chain joins TRBV20-1 and TRBJ1-6; 10 nucleotides agree with TRBD1. V was clipped by 5 bases and J by 7 bases; unmatched bases: 5. Germline CDR1 reads DFQATT; CDR2 reads SNEGSKA (reference sequence). This CDR3 is 14 amino acids long.

There are many counts of this clonotype. The chain couples TRBV20-1 to TRBJ1-6; 11 bases fit TRBD1. The J segment lost 6 bases and the V segment lost 0 bases, leaving 7 bases of the junction unmatched. In germline, CDR1 is DFQATT, CDR2 SNEGSKA (reference sequence). The CDR3 length is 17 residues. The CDR3: CSARDRDRGASNSPLHF. In DNA form, the CDR3 reads TGCAGTGCTAGAGATCGGGACAGGGGGGCATCTAATTCACCCCTCCACTTT.

The rearrangement uses TRBV7-6 and TRBJ2-5; no clear D. V was cut by 5 bases and J by 4 bases, with 14 bases left in between. Germline V gives CDR1 SGHVS, CDR2 FNYEAQ. The CDR3 contains 14 residues. CDR3 region: CASSLSALPETQYF. The DNA for the CDR3 is TGTGCCAGCAGCCTGAGTGCGCTTCCAGAGACCCAGTACTTC.

This clonotype was counted between two and nine times. The V gene is TRBV5-1, the J gene TRBJ2-7, with 10 bases fitting TRBD1. This CDR3 is 13 amino acids long. Germline V gene lookup returns CDR1 SGHRS and CDR2 YFSETQ. The V gene end was trimmed by 5 bases and the J gene end by 5 bases; junction bases not matched to a gene: 4. Here the CDR3 reads CASRGTGEDEQYF. The CDR3, as DNA: TGCGCCAGCAGGGGGACAGGGGAAGACGAGCAGTACTTC.

This clonotype has just a few counts. The chain is built from TRBV4-1 and TRBJ2-7, with D perhaps TRBD2 (6 bases). V was pared by 2 bases and J by 2 bases, with 16 bases between. This CDR3 comprises 16 residues. The V gene's germline CDR1 is MGHRA and CDR2 YSYEKL. The CDR3 loop is CASSQRATSPTYEQYF. The CDR3 region has the DNA TGCGCCAGCAGCCAAAGGGCCACTAGCCCTACCTACGAGCAGTACTTC.

This clonotype was counted only a few times. The chain links TRBV21-1 to TRBJ2-1; TRBD2, as called in the table, went unchecked against the DNA. TRBV21-1 is noted as a pseudogene. This CDR3 is built from 16 residues. CDR3 amino acids: CASSPWGVTLANEQFF. The CDR3 DNA is TGTGCCAGCAGCCCCTGGGGGGTGACGCTAGCAAATGAGCAGTTCTTC.

The sample holds many counts of this clonotype. J is TRBJ1-1 and V is TRBV12-3 or TRBV12-4; D gene uncertain. The CDR3 covers 14 residues. With 8 bases removed from V and 3 bases from J, the gap between germline ends came to 16 bases. CDR3 region: CASYSPGSYTEAFF. As DNA, the CDR3 is TGTGCCAGCTATTCTCCGGGCAGTTACACTGAAGCTTTCTTT.

V is TRBV7-9 and J is TRBJ1-2, with D tentatively TRBD1 (5 bases). CDR3 size: 14 residues. CDR1 and CDR2 (germline): SEHNR, FQNEAQ (reference sequence). Between the trimmed V and J ends, which lost 2 bases and 8 bases, there was a span of 15 bases. The CDR3 loop is CASSLIARRDGYTF. DNA for the CDR3: TGTGCCAGCAGCTTAATCGCTCGAAGGGACGGCTACACCTTC.

The rearrangement uses TRBV11-2 and TRBJ2-5; possible D gene TRBD2, 6 bases. V dropped 4 bases and J dropped 2 bases, with 17 bases sitting between them. CDR3 length: 16 amino acids. Germline V gene data show CDR1 as SGHAT and CDR2 as FQNNGV. CDR3 DNA sequence: TGTGCCAGCAGCTCGCTCTATAGCGGAAAACAAGAGACCCAGTACTTC. Translating gives CASSSLYSGKQETQYF.

This clonotype was seen a handful of times. This chain connects TRBV9 to TRBJ2-3; 10 nucleotides line up with TRBD2. Germline V gene data show CDR1 as SGDLS and CDR2 as YYNGEE. The CDR3 spans 16 residues. V shed 0 bases, J shed 5 bases, and the junction held 6 bases outside the gene matches. The CDR3 sequence: CASSVEGTSARDTQYF. For the CDR3, the DNA is TGTGCCAGCAGCGTAGAGGGGACTAGCGCCCGAGATACGCAGTATTTT. The whole variable domain, filled in from reference TRBV9 and TRBJ2-3, reads DSGVTQTPKHLITATGQRVTLRCSPRSGDLSVYWYQQSLDQGLQFLIQYYNGEERAKGNILERFSAQQFPDLHSELNLSSLELGDSALYFCASSVEGTSARDTQYFGPGTRLTVL.

This clonotype was observed a handful of times. Relative to the germline gene, one junction end is altered; a read error may explain this. The chain combines TRBV4-3 with TRBJ2-3; D unclear. CDR1 is LGHNA, CDR2 YSLEER, per germline. The CDR3 runs 14 residues. The CDR3 bases are TGCGCCAGCAGCCAGGGTGGCGGCACAAATACGCAGTATTTT. It is translated as CASSQGGGTNTQYF.

This chain uses TRBV3-1 with TRBJ2-3; 7 positions match TRBD2. Trimming took 4 bases from V and 0 from J; bases not matched to a gene: 4. The germline V gene encodes CDR1 LGHDT and CDR2 YNNKEL (reference sequence). The CDR3 has 15 residues. The CDR3 DNA reads TGTGCCAGCAGCCCTACAGCGGGGAGCACAGATACGCAGTATTTT. Translating it yields CASSPTAGSTDTQYF.